The text below deals with one TCR beta chain. Its specificity is not known. The V and J ends lost 3 bases and 2 bases respectively, with 11 bases between them. Germline CDR1 LNHDA, CDR2 SQIVND (reference sequence). The CDR3 loop spans 15 amino acids. TCRdb re-analysed the RT-PCR reads in MiXCR, keeping a single row per CDR3 protein. The table shows fewer than 550,000 distinct CDR3 sequences, with about 25% occurring only once. This record comes from a study of response to subunit inactivated influenza vaccine. Overall study findings and caveats: There was a suggestion from the authors that each seasonal influenza vaccination recruits few new T cells.

This TCR was sampled from a man over 45 who received an inactivated influenza vaccine. The sample in question was CD4+ T cells sorted from PBMCs, obtained around 5 days after vaccination. The rearrangement links TRBV19 to TRBJ2-1; TRBD1 might be the D (5 bases). CDR3 coding DNA: TGTGCCAGTAGTATCGCCAGGGCCACCTACAATGAGCAGTTCTTC. It encodes CASSIARATYNEQFF.